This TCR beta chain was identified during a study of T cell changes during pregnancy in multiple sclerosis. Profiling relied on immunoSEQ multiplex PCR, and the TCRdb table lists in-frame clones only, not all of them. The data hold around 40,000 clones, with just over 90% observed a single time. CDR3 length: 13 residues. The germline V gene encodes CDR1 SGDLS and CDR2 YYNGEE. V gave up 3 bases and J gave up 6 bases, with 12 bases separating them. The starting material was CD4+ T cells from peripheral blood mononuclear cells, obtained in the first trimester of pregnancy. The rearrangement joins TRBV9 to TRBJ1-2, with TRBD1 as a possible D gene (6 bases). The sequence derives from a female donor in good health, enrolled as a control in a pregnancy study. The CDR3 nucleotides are TGTGCCAGCAGCGCCGACAGGTCTCATGGCTACACCTTC. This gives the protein CASSADRSHGYTF.